These 29 T cell receptor beta chains share one sample of origin, sequenced in a study of early T cells in non-severe SARS-CoV-2 infection. TCRdb ran MiXCR on the 5' RACE reads and lists one entry per CDR3 protein. The repertoire includes tens of thousands of distinct CDR3 sequences, 8% to 13% of them detected once, and approximately 13% sits in the top ten. Material for sequencing was whole blood. The receptor set was obtained from an adult who was a healthcare worker with PCR-confirmed SARS-CoV-2 infection or an uninfected control (not recorded which).

This sequence joins TRBV20-1 and TRBJ2-7; D is possibly TRBD2 (6 bases). CDR1 and CDR2 (germline): DFQATT, SNEGSKA (reference sequence). This CDR3 spans 15 amino acids. The ends were cut back, 0 bases at V and 3 bases at J, with 15 bases in the middle. This CDR3 reads CSARDHRDWDYEQYF. The CDR3 DNA follows: TGCAGTGCTAGAGATCACCGGGACTGGGACTACGAGCAGTACTTC.

This clonotype was recorded at least ten times. The chain links TRBV29-1 to TRBJ2-1; the match to TRBD2 covers 14 bases. The germline V gene has CDR1 SQVTM and CDR2 ANQGSEA. The CDR3 is made up of 20 amino acids. V lost 0 bases to trimming and J lost 2 bases; unmatched junction nucleotides: 12. In nucleotides, the CDR3 is TGCAGCGTTGAAGATCTGGGACTAGCGGGAGATCTGCATGCCTACAATGAGCAGTTCTTC. It yields the protein CSVEDLGLAGDLHAYNEQFF.

This clonotype has more than one count but fewer than ten. The chain links TRBV2 to TRBJ2-1; D might be TRBD2 (6 bases). From germline, CDR1 is SNHLY and CDR2 FYNNEI. The V gene lost 4 bases and the J gene lost 9 bases, with 16 bases spanning the gap. The CDR3 is 14 residues long. CDR3 sequence (DNA): TGTGCCAGCAGTGTATCAAGGGAGCGGGCTGAGCAGTTCTTC. Its translation is CASSVSRERAEQFF.

The table lists this clonotype with a few counts. This chain connects TRBV2 to TRBJ1-2; TRBD1 is a possible D gene (5 bases). CDR1 SNHLY and CDR2 FYNNEI come from the germline V gene. The CDR3 covers 12 residues. Trimming removed 7 bases from V and 2 bases from J, with 8 bases in between. The CDR3 is CASNRDNYGYTF. In DNA form, the CDR3 reads TGTGCCAGCAATCGGGACAACTATGGCTACACCTTC.

This clonotype rates as medium-sized. The chain carries TRBV29-1 and TRBJ2-2; 13 bases agree with TRBD2. CDR1 is SQVTM and CDR2 is ANQGSEA in the germline V gene. V dropped 2 bases and J dropped 11; count of bases not matched to a gene: 8. This CDR3 comprises 15 residues. CDR3 protein: CSVETSGGGRGELFF. The CDR3 bases are TGCAGCGTTGAAACTAGCGGGGGGGGCCGAGGAGAGCTGTTTTTT.

J is TRBJ2-6 and V is TRBV12-3 or TRBV12-4; D uncertain. The V end lost 3 bases, the J end lost 1 base, and 7 bases lay between the germline ends. This CDR3 is built from 15 residues. The CDR3 spells CASSLGKSGANVLTF. As DNA, the CDR3 is TGTGCCAGCAGTTTGGGCAAGTCTGGGGCCAACGTCCTGACTTTC.

This clonotype was detected many times. The chain links TRBV12-3 or TRBV12-4 to TRBJ2-5, with D maybe TRBD2 (6 bases). The germline V and J ends were trimmed by 5 bases and 4 bases, with 17 bases remaining between them. This CDR3 comprises 15 residues. The CDR3 sequence is CASSPAGIFLETQYF. In nucleotides, the CDR3 is TGTGCCAGCAGTCCGGCGGGGATTTTCCTAGAGACCCAGTACTTC.

This clonotype appeared many times. This chain connects TRBV6-2 or TRBV6-3 to TRBJ1-6, with D unresolved. Germline V gene data show CDR1 as MNHEY and CDR2 as SVGEGT. V shed 6 bases and J shed 7 bases, with 13 bases lying between them. This CDR3 has 14 residues. CDR3 sequence reads: CASSQQISNSPLHF. The CDR3 coding sequence is TGTGCCAGCAGCCAACAAATATCGAATTCACCCCTCCACTTT.

The chain uses TRBV6-2 or TRBV6-3 and TRBJ2-3, with TRBD2 as a possible D gene (5 bases). V lost 2 bases to trimming and J lost 6 bases, with 6 bases between them. Germline CDR1 is MNHEY and CDR2 is SVGEGT. CDR3 length equals 12 residues. The CDR3 here is CASSYTGDTQYF. CDR3 DNA sequence: TGTGCCAGCAGTTACACGGGGGATACGCAGTATTTT.

This clonotype was recorded many times. For the CDR3, the DNA is TGTGCCACCGGGCGGGGCTTCAATGAGCAGTTCTTC. It translates to CATGRGFNEQFF. This chain uses TRBV24-1 with TRBJ2-1; D possibly corresponds to TRBD2 (6 bases). Germline V lookup: CDR1 KGHDR, CDR2 SFDVKD. There are 12 residues in the CDR3. V was clipped by 9 bases and J by 6 bases, with 11 bases between them.

This clonotype was recorded at least ten times. This chain links TRBV15 with TRBJ1-4, with D possibly TRBD1 on 5 matching bases. The ends were cut back, 5 bases at V and 7 bases at J, with 14 bases in the middle. The CDR3 spans 14 residues. The germline V gene encodes CDR1 LNHNV and CDR2 YYDKDF (reference sequence). The CDR3 nucleotides read TGTGCCACCAGCGCCAGGGTTAGTAGTGAAAAACTGTTTTTT. Its protein product is CATSARVSSEKLFF.

This clonotype has a count of ten or more. The chain links TRBV25-1 to TRBJ1-2; D is possibly TRBD1 (5 bases). Germline V gene data show CDR1 as MGHDK and CDR2 as SYGVNS. V gave up 2 bases and J gave up 7 bases, with 14 bases separating them. The CDR3 is 14 residues long. CDR3 amino acids: CASSEGVGVGGYTF. In DNA form, the CDR3 reads TGTGCCAGCAGTGAAGGGGTAGGGGTTGGTGGCTACACCTTC.

As DNA, the CDR3 is TGTGCCAGCAGTGATTCGCGGGACTACTACAATGAGCAGTTCTTC. The encoded protein is CASSDSRDYYNEQFF. J is TRBJ2-1 and V is TRBV2; 7 bases map to TRBD2. V dropped 3 bases and J dropped 3; count of bases not matched to a gene: 5. CDR3 length equals 15 residues. Germline CDR1 is SNHLY and CDR2 is FYNNEI.

This clonotype was found many times. The chain employs TRBV12-3 or TRBV12-4 and TRBJ2-2; 8 bases fit TRBD2. The V and J ends lost 3 bases and 1 base, in that order; junction bases with no gene match: 4. The CDR3 consists of 16 residues. CDR3 residues: CASSFIAGLNTGELFF. CDR3 DNA: TGTGCCAGCAGTTTCATAGCGGGGCTGAACACCGGGGAGCTGTTTTTT.

The gene calls are TRBV6-5 and TRBJ2-7; D uncertain. CDR3 length equals 18 residues. Germline CDR1 reads MNHEY; CDR2 reads SVGAGI. V was trimmed by 0 bases and J by 0 bases, leaving 18 bases between them. Here the CDR3 reads CASSYSAVARGRSYEQYF. The DNA of the CDR3 is TGTGCCAGCAGTTACTCGGCAGTAGCCCGAGGCCGCTCCTACGAGCAGTACTTC.

This rearrangement joins TRBV20-1 to TRBJ2-7; D remains unclear. Germline V gives CDR1 DFQATT, CDR2 SNEGSKA (reference sequence). This CDR3 has 13 residues. V lost 6 bases to trimming and J lost 7 bases, with 19 bases between them. The CDR3 loop reads CSAPGKLDGEQYF. As DNA, the CDR3 is TGCAGTGCCCCCGGTAAATTGGACGGGGAGCAGTACTTC.

V is TRBV29-1 and J is TRBJ2-3, with a possible D match to TRBD1 (5 bases). V was pared by 7 bases and J by 0 bases, with 14 bases between. The CDR3 is 14 residues long. The germline gives CDR1 SQVTM, CDR2 ANQGSEA. CDR3: CSANDRRSTDTQYF. The CDR3 DNA follows: TGCAGCGCTAACGACAGACGCAGCACAGATACGCAGTATTTT.

This clonotype occurred many times. This rearrangement joins TRBV7-8 to TRBJ2-3; 7 nucleotides match TRBD2. The CDR3 is 13 residues long. CDR1 and CDR2 (germline): SGHVS, FQNEAQ. Germline trimming cut 5 bases from V and 3 bases from J; bases unmatched to any gene: 2. The DNA of the CDR3 is TGTGCCAGCAGCCGGACTAGAACAGATACGCAGTATTTT. Protein sequence: CASSRTRTDTQYF.

The chain has TRBV18 and TRBJ1-5; D perhaps matches TRBD1 (6 bases). V gave up 5 bases and J gave up 1 base, with 12 bases separating them. Per germline, CDR1 KGHSH and CDR2 LQKENI. The CDR3 extends over 15 amino acids. The CDR3 region is CASSTGPGSNQPQHF. The CDR3 DNA reads TGTGCCAGCTCAACAGGGCCCGGGAGCAATCAGCCCCAGCATTTT. Supplemented by reference TRBV18 and TRBJ1-5, the full variable domain reads NAGVMQNPRHLVRRRGQEARLRCSPMKGHSHVYWYRQLPEEGLKFMVYLQKENIIDESGMPKERFSAEFPKEGPSILRIQQVVRGDSAAYFCASSTGPGSNQPQHFGDGTRLSIL.

V usage is TRBV5-4 and J usage is TRBJ1-1; TRBD1 matches at 8 bases. Germline V gene sequence: CDR1 SGHNT, CDR2 YYREEE (reference sequence). The CDR3 spans 13 residues. The trim removed 4 bases at V and 7 bases at J, leaving 6 bases unmatched. This chain's CDR3 is CASSGQGRGEAFF. CDR3 bases: TGTGCCAGCAGCGGACAGGGTAGGGGTGAAGCTTTCTTT.

The J gene is TRBJ2-3, the V gene TRBV20-1, with a weak D call TRBD1 (6 bases). Germline CDR1 reads DFQATT; CDR2 reads SNEGSKA (reference sequence). V shed 5 bases and J shed 5 bases, with 14 bases lying between them. The CDR3 totals 13 residues. The CDR3 reads CSAVRTGKDTQYF. CDR3 coding DNA: TGCAGTGCTGTACGAACAGGGAAAGATACGCAGTATTTT.

The sample holds many counts of this clonotype. The rearrangement joins TRBV7-9 to TRBJ2-5; D unclear. The CDR3 extends over 15 amino acids. Germline assignment: CDR1 SEHNR and CDR2 FQNEAQ (reference sequence). Between the trimmed V and J ends, which lost 3 bases and 0 bases, there was a span of 11 bases. The CDR3 reads CASSLHSLNQETQYF. CDR3 coding DNA: TGTGCCAGCAGCTTGCATTCCCTAAACCAAGAGACCCAGTACTTC.

The chain employs TRBV15 and TRBJ2-3, with TRBD2 matching 7 bases. J gave up 2 bases and V 8 bases, and 4 bases lay outside the gene matches. This CDR3 is 13 amino acids long. Germline CDR1 is LNHNV and CDR2 is YYDKDF (reference sequence). CDR3 protein: CATGAGDTDTQYF. In nucleotides, the CDR3 is TGTGCCACCGGGGCGGGGGACACAGATACGCAGTATTTT.

The CDR3 DNA sequence: TGTGCCAGCAGCTTAAGTGGCCAGGGTCGGCGTTGGGAGCAGTTCTTC. As protein: CASSLSGQGRRWEQFF. This chain uses TRBV11-1 with TRBJ2-1; D may be TRBD1 (5 bases). The CDR3 length is 16 residues. Looked up from germline, CDR1 is SGHAT and CDR2 is FQDESV (reference sequence). V was pared by 2 bases and J by 10 bases, with 21 bases between.

V and J are TRBV19 and TRBJ1-5; tentatively, D is TRBD1 (5 bases). This CDR3 contains 13 residues. V lost 7 bases and J 3 bases, leaving 10 bases between the germline ends. CDR1 and CDR2 from the germline V gene are LNHDA and SQIVND (reference sequence). The CDR3 protein is CASISGFNQPQHF. As DNA, the CDR3 is TGTGCCAGTATCTCAGGGTTCAATCAGCCCCAGCATTTT.

There are many counts of this clonotype. The genes are TRBV4-3 and TRBJ2-7, with TRBD1 matching 8 bases. The germline CDR1 and CDR2 sequences are LGHNA and YSLEER. The ends lost 4 bases at V and 1 base at J; junction bases unmatched: 6. This CDR3 contains 15 residues. CDR3 region: CASSPTRDRSYEQYF. The DNA of the CDR3 is TGCGCCAGCAGCCCCACCCGGGACAGGTCCTACGAGCAGTACTTC.

The chain uses TRBV20-1 and TRBJ2-3; 8 bases match TRBD2. The ends lost 6 bases at V and 3 bases at J; junction bases unmatched: 11. Germline loops: CDR1 DFQATT, CDR2 SNEGSKA (reference sequence). CDR3 size: 15 residues. The CDR3 loop reads CSAPASGFGTDTQYF. CDR3 nucleotide sequence: TGCAGTGCGCCCGCTAGCGGGTTTGGTACAGATACGCAGTATTTT.

This clonotype was observed at least ten times. The V and J genes are TRBV29-1 and TRBJ1-2; D gene uncertain. The CDR3 length is 13 residues. Per the germline V gene, CDR1 is SQVTM and CDR2 is ANQGSEA. V shed 0 bases and J shed 9 bases, with 14 bases lying between them. DNA for the CDR3: TGCAGCGTTGAAGATCCCTCCCTGACTAGCTACACCTTC. As protein: CSVEDPSLTSYTF. The variable domain in full, with the rest retrieved from reference TRBV29-1 and TRBJ1-2, is SAVISQKPSRDICQRGTSLTIQCQVDSQVTMMFWYRQQPGQSLTLIATANQGSEATYESGFVIDKFPISRPNLTFSTLTVSNMSPEDSSIYLCSVEDPSLTSYTFGSGTRLTVV.

There are a few counts of this clonotype. J is TRBJ1-1 and V is TRBV29-1; 7 nucleotides line up with TRBD1. CDR3 length: 14 residues. V lost 3 bases, J lost 5 bases, and 9 bases stayed unmatched. The germline V gene has CDR1 SQVTM and CDR2 ANQGSEA. CDR3 protein: CSVDRDREGTEAFF. CDR3 nucleotide sequence: TGCAGCGTTGATCGCGACAGGGAGGGAACTGAAGCTTTCTTT.